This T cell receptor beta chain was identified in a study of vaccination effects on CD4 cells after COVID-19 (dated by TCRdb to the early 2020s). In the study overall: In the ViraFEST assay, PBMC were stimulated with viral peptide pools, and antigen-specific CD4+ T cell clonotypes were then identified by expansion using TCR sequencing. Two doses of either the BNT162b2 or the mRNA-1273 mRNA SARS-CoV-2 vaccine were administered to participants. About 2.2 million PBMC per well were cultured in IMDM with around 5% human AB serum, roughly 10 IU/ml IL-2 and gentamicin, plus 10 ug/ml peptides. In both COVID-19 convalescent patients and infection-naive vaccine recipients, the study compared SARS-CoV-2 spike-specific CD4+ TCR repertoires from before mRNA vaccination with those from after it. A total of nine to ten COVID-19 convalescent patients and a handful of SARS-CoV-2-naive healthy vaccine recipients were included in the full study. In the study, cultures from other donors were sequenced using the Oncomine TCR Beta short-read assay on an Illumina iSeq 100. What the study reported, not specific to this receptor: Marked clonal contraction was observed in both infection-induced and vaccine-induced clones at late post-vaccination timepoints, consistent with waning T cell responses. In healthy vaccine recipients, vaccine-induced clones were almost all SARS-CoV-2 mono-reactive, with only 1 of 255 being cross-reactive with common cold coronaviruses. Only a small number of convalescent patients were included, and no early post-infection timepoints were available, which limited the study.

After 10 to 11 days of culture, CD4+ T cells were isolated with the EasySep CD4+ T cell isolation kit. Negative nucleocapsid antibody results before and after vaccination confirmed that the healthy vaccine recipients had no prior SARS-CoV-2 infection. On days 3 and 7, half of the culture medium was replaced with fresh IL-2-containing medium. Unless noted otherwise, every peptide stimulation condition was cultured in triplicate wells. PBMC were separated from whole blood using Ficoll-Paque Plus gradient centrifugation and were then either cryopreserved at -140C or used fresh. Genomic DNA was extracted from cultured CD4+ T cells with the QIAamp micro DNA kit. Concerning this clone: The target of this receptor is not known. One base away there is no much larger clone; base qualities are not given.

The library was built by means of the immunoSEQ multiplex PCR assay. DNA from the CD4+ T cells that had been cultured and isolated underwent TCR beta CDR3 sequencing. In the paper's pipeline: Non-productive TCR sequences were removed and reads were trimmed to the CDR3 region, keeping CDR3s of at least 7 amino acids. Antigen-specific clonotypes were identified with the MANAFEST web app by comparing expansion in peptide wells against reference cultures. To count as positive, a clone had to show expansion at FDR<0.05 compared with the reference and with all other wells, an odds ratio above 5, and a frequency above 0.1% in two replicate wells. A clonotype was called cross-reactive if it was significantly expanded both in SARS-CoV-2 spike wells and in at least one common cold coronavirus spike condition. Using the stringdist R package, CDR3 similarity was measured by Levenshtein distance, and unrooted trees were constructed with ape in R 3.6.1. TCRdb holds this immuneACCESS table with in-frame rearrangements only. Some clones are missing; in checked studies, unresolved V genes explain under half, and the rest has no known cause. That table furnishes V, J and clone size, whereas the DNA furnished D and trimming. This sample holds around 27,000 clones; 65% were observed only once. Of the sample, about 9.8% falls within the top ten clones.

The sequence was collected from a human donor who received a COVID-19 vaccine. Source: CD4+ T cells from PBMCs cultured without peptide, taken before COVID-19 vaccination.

The DNA sequence follows: TGTGCCAGCTCACCACCCCCAGGGGATAATTCACCCCTCCACTTT. It is translated as CASSPPPGDNSPLHF. In this chain, TRBV18 is recombined with TRBJ1-6, with TRBD1 tentatively as D gene (6 bases match). CDR3 length: 15 amino acids, cysteine to phenylalanine. Of all the DNA, just the CDR3 is kept, 45 bases in frame from base 1. Trimming removed 0 bases from V and 5 bases from J, leaving 8 bases between the germline ends. CDR1 and CDR2 (KGHSH, LQKENI) derive from the germline V gene.